This section outlines one T cell receptor (beta chain) sequence together with its context. Its antigen is still unknown. This sample was included in a study of spatial heterogeneity in lung cancer. Study results and limitations: Resection saw ubiquitous expanded tumor TCRs appear in blood more than follow-up did.

MiXCR was run by TCRdb on the 5' RACE reads, yielding one entry per CDR3 protein. The sample records more than 80,000 distinct CDR3 sequences, less than 15% being singletons. Regarding time point: sample taken at primary tumor resection. Samples came from roughly 70 TRACERx patients with untreated early-stage lung cancer. No cells were sorted before sequencing. The whole RNA sequenced was extracted from tumor, nontumor lung or frozen PBMC. Between the trimmed V and J ends, which lost 3 bases and 5 bases, there was a span of 18 bases. Germline V CDR1 and CDR2: KGHSH, LQKENI. The CDR3 sequence is 16 residues long.

The sample was PBMCs, taken at surgery. The chain recombines TRBV18 with TRBJ2-3, with D possibly TRBD1 on 5 matching bases. The receptor comes from a male donor with early-stage non-small cell lung cancer. CDR3 nucleotide sequence: TGTGCCAGCTCACCGCGTCGGCAGGGCTCCGAAGATACGCAGTATTTT. Encoded protein: CASSPRRQGSEDTQYF. Drawing the rest from reference TRBV18 and TRBJ2-3, the complete variable domain is NAGVMQNPRHLVRRRGQEARLRCSPMKGHSHVYWYRQLPEEGLKFMVYLQKENIIDESGMPKERFSAEFPKEGPSILRIQQVVRGDSAAYFCASSPRRQGSEDTQYFGPGTRLTVL.